The 12 T cell receptor beta chains given below trace back to one sample, sequenced in a study of OX40 agonist ivuxolimab in advanced cancers. Method: immunoSEQ multiplex PCR; TCRdb's copy keeps in-frame clones and lacks some. The table lists 50,000 to 80,000 clones, about 88% of them singletons. Sequencing was performed on CD4+ or CD8+ T cells sorted from blood, taken in a trial of the OX40 agonist ivuxolimab. These receptors were taken from an adult with an advanced solid tumor such as melanoma, head and neck, liver or kidney cancer.

This clone appeared a single time. The chain couples TRBV6-6 to TRBJ1-2, with D uncertain. This CDR3 is 15 amino acids long. Trimming stripped 1 base from V and 0 bases from J, with 9 bases between. CDR1 is MNHNY, CDR2 SVGAGI, per germline (reference sequence). The CDR3 DNA reads as TGTGCCAGCAGTTACTATTCCGCAGCTAACTATGGCTACACCTTC. Its translation: CASSYYSAANYGYTF.

The J gene is TRBJ2-6, the V gene TRBV5-1, with 8 bases fitting TRBD1. CDR3 length: 17 amino acids. Germline values: CDR1 SGHRS, CDR2 YFSETQ. The V and J ends lost 1 base and 0 bases, in that order; junction bases with no gene match: 3. In DNA, the CDR3 is TGCGCCAGCAGCTTGACAGGGGGGAACTCTGGGGCCAACGTCCTGACTTTC. Translated, it gives CASSLTGGNSGANVLTF.

The chain has TRBV5-1 and TRBJ2-3; D not resolved. The CDR3 covers 15 residues. The V and J ends lost 0 bases and 1 base respectively, with 9 bases between them. Germline values: CDR1 SGHRS, CDR2 YFSETQ. The CDR3 DNA reads as TGCGCCAGCAGCTTGGTTTTAAGGGGCACAGATACGCAGTATTTT. As protein: CASSLVLRGTDTQYF.

The chain combines TRBV10-2 with TRBJ2-2, with 9 bases matching TRBD2. The V gene end was trimmed by 2 bases and the J gene end by 4 bases; junction bases not matched to a gene: 11. CDR3 size: 18 residues. CDR1 and CDR2 from the germline V gene are WSHSY and SAAADI. The DNA for the CDR3 is TGCGCCAGCAGTGAGCCGATTACTTTAGCGGGAGCCACCGGGGAGCTGTTTTTT. Amino acid sequence: CASSEPITLAGATGELFF.

The rearrangement uses TRBV7-2 and TRBJ2-5; D is undetermined. Germline V CDR1 and CDR2: SGHTA, FQGNSA. Trimming shortened V by 2 bases and J by 1 base, and 5 bases separated the two germline ends. This CDR3 region has 13 residues. The CDR3 sequence: CASSLTLQETQYF. Here the CDR3 DNA reads TGTGCCAGCAGCTTAACCCTCCAAGAGACCCAGTACTTC.

As DNA, the CDR3 is TGTGCCAGCAGCTTAGTGCTAGCGGGAGGCCAAAACAATGAGCAGTTCTTC. It codes for CASSLVLAGGQNNEQFF. This chain uses TRBV7-8 with TRBJ2-1; 11 bases are shared with TRBD2. Germline V gene lookup returns CDR1 SGHVS and CDR2 FQNEAQ. This CDR3 is built from 17 residues. V shed 1 base, J shed 5 bases, and the junction held 7 bases outside the gene matches.

The gene calls are TRBV7-3 and TRBJ2-1, with a tentative D call TRBD2 (6 bases). The CDR3 contains 14 residues. Per the germline V gene, CDR1 is SGHTA and CDR2 is FQGTGA. Trimming took off 5 bases at V and 7 bases at J, with 15 bases between the two ends. The CDR3 nucleotides are TGTGCCAGCAGCCCGGCTGGGGGGAATAATGAGCAGTTCTTC. Amino acid sequence: CASSPAGGNNEQFF.

The chain combines TRBV19 with TRBJ1-2; no clear D gene. Germline CDR1 reads LNHDA; CDR2 reads SQIVND (reference sequence). Between the trimmed V and J ends, which lost 4 bases and 1 base, there was a span of 10 bases. The CDR3 has 14 amino acids. The CDR3, as DNA: TGTGCCAGTAGTAGTGAGAAGATTAACTATGGCTACACCTTC. Protein: CASSSEKINYGYTF.

The table lists this clone with a few counts. In nucleotides, the CDR3 is TGTGCCAGCAGAGCCCCGGACAGGGGACACGAGCAGTACTTC. The encoded protein is CASRAPDRGHEQYF. The J gene is TRBJ2-7, the V gene TRBV7-3, with 9 bases aligning to TRBD1. The J segment lost 5 bases and the V segment lost 6 bases, leaving 8 bases of the junction unmatched. This CDR3 comprises 14 residues. Germline CDR1 is SGHTA and CDR2 is FQGTGA.

The chain couples TRBV21-1 to TRBJ1-5; TRBD1 is taken as the D call from the table, unchecked against the DNA. TRBV21-1 is marked as a pseudogene. The CDR3 totals 18 residues. The CDR3 sequence is CASSKGGQGARSNQPQHF. The CDR3 nucleotides read TGTGCCAGCAGCAAAGGGGGACAGGGGGCGAGGAGCAATCAGCCCCAGCATTTT.

This clone has a single count. J is TRBJ2-7 and V is TRBV7-8, with 13 bases aligning to TRBD2. CDR1 and CDR2 from the germline V gene are SGHVS and FQNEAQ. J gave up 6 bases and V 4 bases, and 6 bases lay outside the gene matches. The CDR3 is 15 amino acids. CDR3: CASSYTSGREGEQYF. In DNA, the CDR3 is TGTGCCAGCAGCTATACTAGCGGGAGGGAAGGCGAGCAGTACTTC. The complete variable domain, with remaining parts taken from reference TRBV7-8 and TRBJ2-7, reads GAGVSQSPRYKVAKRGQDVALRCDPISGHVSLFWYQQALGQGPEFLTYFQNEAQLDKSGLPSDRFFAERPEGSVSTLKIQRTQQEDSAVYLCASSYTSGREGEQYFGPGTRLTVT.

The chain couples TRBV28 to TRBJ2-7; D is possibly TRBD1 (6 bases). Germline V gene lookup returns CDR1 MDHEN and CDR2 SYDVKM. This CDR3 has 13 amino acids. V was cut by 7 bases and J by 6 bases, with 16 bases left in between. The CDR3 bases are TGTGCCAGCATCAAACAGGGTTTTGGCGAGCAGTACTTC. Protein sequence: CASIKQGFGEQYF. Looking up the rest from reference TRBV28 and TRBJ2-7 gives the full variable domain: DVKVTQSSRYLVKRTGEKVFLECVQDMDHENMFWYRQDPGLGLRLIYFSYDVKMKEKGDIPEGYSVSREKKERFSLILESASTNQTSMYLCASIKQGFGEQYFGPGTRLTVT.